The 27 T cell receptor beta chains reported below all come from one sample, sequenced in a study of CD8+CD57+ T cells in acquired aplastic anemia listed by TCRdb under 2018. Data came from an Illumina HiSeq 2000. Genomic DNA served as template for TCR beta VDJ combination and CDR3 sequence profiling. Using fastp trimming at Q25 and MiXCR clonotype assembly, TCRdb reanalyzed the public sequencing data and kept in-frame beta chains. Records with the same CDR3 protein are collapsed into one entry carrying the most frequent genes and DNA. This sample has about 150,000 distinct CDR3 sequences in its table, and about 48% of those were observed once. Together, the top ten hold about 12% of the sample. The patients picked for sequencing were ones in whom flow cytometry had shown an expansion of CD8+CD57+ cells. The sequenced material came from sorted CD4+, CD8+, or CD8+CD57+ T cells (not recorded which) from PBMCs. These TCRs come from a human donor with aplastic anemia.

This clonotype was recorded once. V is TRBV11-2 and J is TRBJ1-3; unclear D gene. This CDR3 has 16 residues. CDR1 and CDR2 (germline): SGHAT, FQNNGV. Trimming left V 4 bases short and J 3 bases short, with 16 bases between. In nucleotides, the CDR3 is TGTGCCAGCAGCTCCCGGGCCGCTACGGGTGGAAACACCATATATTTT. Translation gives CASSSRAATGGNTIYF.

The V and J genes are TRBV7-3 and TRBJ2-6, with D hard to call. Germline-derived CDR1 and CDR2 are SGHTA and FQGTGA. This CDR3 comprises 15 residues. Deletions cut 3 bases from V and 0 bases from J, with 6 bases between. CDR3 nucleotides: TGTGCCAGCAGCTTCCCCCTCTCTGGGGCCAACGTCCTGACTTTC. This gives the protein CASSFPLSGANVLTF.

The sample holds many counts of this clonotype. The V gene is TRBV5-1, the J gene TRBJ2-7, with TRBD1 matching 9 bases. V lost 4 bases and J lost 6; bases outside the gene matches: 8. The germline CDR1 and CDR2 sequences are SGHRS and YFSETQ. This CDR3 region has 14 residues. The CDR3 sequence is CASSRTGELSEQYF. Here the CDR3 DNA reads TGCGCCAGCAGCCGGACAGGGGAGCTTAGCGAGCAGTACTTC. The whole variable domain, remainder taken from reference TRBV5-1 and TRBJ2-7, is KAGVTQTPRYLIKTRGQQVTLSCSPISGHRSVSWYQQTPGQGLQFLFEYFSETQRNKGNFPGRFSGRQFSNSRSEMNVSTLELGDSALYLCASSRTGELSEQYFGPGTRLTVT.

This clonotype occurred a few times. CDR3 sequence (DNA): TGTGCCAGTATTCCGGCTAGCGGGGACACCGGGGAGCTGTTTTTT. Amino acid sequence: CASIPASGDTGELFF. This sequence joins TRBV19 and TRBJ2-2; 9 bases are a match to TRBD2. The CDR3 totals 15 residues. Trimming took 7 bases from V and 3 from J; bases not matched to a gene: 6. Per germline, CDR1 LNHDA and CDR2 SQIVND (reference sequence).

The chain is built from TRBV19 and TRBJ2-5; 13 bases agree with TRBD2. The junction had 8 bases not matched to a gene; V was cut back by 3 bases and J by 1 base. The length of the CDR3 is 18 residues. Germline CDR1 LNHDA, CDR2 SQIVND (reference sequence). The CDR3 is CASSMVTSGGGIQETQYF. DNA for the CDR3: TGTGCCAGTAGTATGGTTACTAGCGGGGGGGGAATCCAAGAGACCCAGTACTTC.

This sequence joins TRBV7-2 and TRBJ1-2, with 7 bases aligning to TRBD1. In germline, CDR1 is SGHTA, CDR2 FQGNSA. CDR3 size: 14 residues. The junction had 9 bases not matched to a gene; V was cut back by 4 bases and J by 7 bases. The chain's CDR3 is CASSSRGQGVGYTF. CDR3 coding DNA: TGTGCCAGCAGCTCTCGGGGGCAGGGGGTTGGCTACACCTTC.

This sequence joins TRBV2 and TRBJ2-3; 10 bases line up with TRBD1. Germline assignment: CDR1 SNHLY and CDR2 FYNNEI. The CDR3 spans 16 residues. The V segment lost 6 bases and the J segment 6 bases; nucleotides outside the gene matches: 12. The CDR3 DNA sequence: TGTGCCAGCAGACCGCCGACAGGGGGCGGGCTGGATACGCAGTATTTT. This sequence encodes CASRPPTGGGLDTQYF.

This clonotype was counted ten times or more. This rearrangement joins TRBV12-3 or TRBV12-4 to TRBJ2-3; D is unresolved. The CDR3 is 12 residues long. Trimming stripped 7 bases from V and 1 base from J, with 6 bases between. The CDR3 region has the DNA TGTGCCAGCACAGGCCGCACAGATACGCAGTATTTT. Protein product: CASTGRTDTQYF.

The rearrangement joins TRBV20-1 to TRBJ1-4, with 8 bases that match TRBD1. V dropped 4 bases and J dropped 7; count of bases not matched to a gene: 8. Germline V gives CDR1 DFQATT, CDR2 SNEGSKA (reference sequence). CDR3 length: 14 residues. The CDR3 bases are TGCAGTGCTACTGGGGGACAGGAGGTTGAAAAACTGTTTTTT. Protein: CSATGGQEVEKLFF.

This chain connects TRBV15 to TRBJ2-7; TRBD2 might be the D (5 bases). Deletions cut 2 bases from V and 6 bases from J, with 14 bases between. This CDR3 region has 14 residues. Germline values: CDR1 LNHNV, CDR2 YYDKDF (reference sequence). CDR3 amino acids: CATSRHHRETEQYF. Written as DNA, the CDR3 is TGTGCCACCAGCAGACACCACCGGGAAACCGAGCAGTACTTC.

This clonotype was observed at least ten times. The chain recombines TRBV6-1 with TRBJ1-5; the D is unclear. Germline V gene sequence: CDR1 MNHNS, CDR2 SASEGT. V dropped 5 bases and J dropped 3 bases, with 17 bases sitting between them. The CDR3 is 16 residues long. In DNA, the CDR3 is TGTGCCAGCAGTAATGGGGAGGACGGATACAATCAGCCCCAGCATTTT. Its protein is CASSNGEDGYNQPQHF.

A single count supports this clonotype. CDR3: CSARDPSGGNEQFF. The DNA of the CDR3 is TGCAGTGCTAGAGACCCTAGCGGGGGGAATGAGCAGTTCTTC. V is TRBV20-1 and J is TRBJ2-1, with 11 nucleotides matching TRBD2. This CDR3 comprises 14 residues. The germline gives CDR1 DFQATT, CDR2 SNEGSKA (reference sequence). Trimming at V came to 0 bases and at J to 7 bases, leaving 2 bases not matched to a gene.

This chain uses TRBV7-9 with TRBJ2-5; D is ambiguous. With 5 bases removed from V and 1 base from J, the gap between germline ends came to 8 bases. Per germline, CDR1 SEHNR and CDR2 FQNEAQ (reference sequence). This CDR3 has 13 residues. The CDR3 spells CASSPASQETQYF. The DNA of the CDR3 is TGTGCCAGCAGCCCAGCCAGCCAAGAGACCCAGTACTTC.

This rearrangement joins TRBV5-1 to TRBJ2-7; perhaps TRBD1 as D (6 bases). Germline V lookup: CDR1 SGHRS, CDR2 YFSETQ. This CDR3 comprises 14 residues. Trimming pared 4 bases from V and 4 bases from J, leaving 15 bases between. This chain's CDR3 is CASSSSGTLYEQYF. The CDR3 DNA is TGCGCCAGCAGCAGCTCCGGGACACTTTACGAGCAGTACTTC.

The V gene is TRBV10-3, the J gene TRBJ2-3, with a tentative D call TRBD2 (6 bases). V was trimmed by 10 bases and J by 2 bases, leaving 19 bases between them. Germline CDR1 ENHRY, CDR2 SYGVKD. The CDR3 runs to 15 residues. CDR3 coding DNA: TGTGCCAGCAGCCAAGGGGAGGCAACCACAGATACGCAGTATTTT. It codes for CASSQGEATTDTQYF.

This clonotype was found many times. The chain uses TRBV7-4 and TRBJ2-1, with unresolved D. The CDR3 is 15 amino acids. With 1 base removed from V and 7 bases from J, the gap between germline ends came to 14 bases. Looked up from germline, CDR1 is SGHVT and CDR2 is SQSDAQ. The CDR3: CASSLGPTQRNEQFF. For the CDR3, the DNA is TGTGCCAGCAGCTTAGGGCCAACCCAGAGGAATGAGCAGTTCTTC.

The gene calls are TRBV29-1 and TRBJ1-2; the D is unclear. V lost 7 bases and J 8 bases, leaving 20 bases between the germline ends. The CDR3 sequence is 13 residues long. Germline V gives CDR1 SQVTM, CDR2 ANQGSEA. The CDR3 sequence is CSGGISRSGGYTF. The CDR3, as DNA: TGCAGCGGTGGGATCAGCCGGAGCGGAGGCTACACCTTC. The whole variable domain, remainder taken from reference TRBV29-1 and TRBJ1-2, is SAVISQKPSRDICQRGTSLTIQCQVDSQVTMMFWYRQQPGQSLTLIATANQGSEATYESGFVIDKFPISRPNLTFSTLTVSNMSPEDSSIYLCSGGISRSGGYTFGSGTRLTVV.

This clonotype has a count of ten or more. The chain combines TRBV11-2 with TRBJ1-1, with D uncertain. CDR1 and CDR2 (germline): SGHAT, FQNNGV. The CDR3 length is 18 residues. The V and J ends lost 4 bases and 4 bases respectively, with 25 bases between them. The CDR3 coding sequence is TGTGCCAGCAGCTCCAAGTCCTGGGGATCAGTGGCGGGCACTGAAGCTTTCTTT. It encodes CASSSKSWGSVAGTEAFF.

The CDR3 bases are TGTGCCAGCAGCGACCCCGGTCGAAGCACAGATACGCAGTATTTT. Translating it yields CASSDPGRSTDTQYF. The chain links TRBV25-1 to TRBJ2-3, with D unclear. Germline lookup yields CDR1 MGHDK and CDR2 SYGVNS. This CDR3 comprises 15 residues. Trimming shortened V by 6 bases and J by 0 bases, and 13 bases separated the two germline ends.

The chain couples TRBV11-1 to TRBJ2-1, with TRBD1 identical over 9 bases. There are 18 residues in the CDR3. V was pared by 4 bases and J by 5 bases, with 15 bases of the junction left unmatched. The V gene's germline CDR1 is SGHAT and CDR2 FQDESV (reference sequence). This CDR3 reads CASSSRGAGQGVHNEQFF. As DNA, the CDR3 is TGTGCCAGCAGCTCCAGGGGGGCGGGACAGGGAGTACACAATGAGCAGTTCTTC.

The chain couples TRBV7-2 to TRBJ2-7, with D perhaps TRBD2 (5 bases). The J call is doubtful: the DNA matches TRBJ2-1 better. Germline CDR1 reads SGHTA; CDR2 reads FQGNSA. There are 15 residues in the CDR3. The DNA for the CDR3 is TGTGCCAGCAGCTTAAGAGGGATAGGTTACAATGAGCAGTTCTTC. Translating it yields CASSLRGIGYNEQFF.

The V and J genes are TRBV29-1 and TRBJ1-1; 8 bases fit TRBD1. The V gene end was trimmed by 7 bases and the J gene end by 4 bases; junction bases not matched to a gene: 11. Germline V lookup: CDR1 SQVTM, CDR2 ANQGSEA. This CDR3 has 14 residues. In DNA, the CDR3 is TGCAGCGGAGCACAGGGGGGGACGAGCACTGAAGCTTTCTTT. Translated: CSGAQGGTSTEAFF.

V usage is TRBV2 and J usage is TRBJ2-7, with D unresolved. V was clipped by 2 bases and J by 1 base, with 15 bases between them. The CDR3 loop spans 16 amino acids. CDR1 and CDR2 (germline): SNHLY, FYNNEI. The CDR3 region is CASSETPHLRSYEQYF. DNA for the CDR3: TGTGCCAGCAGTGAAACACCACACCTCCGATCCTACGAGCAGTACTTC. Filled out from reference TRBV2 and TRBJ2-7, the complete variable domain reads EPEVTQTPSHQVTQMGQEVILRCVPISNHLYFYWYRQILGQKVEFLVSFYNNEISEKSEIFDDQFSVERPDGSNFTLKIRSTKLEDSAMYFCASSETPHLRSYEQYFGPGTRLTVT.

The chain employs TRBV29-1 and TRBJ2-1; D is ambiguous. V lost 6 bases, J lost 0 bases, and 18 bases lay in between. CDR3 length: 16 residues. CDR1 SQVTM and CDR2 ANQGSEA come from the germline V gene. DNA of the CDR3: TGCAGCGTGAGGTACAGAAGGACGAGCTCCTACAATGAGCAGTTCTTC. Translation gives CSVRYRRTSSYNEQFF.

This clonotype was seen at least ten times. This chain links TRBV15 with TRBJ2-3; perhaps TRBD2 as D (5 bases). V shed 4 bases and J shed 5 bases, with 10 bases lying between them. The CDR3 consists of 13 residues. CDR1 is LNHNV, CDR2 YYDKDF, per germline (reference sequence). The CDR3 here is CATSTSRGDTQYF. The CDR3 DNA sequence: TGTGCCACCAGCACTTCACGGGGAGATACGCAGTATTTT. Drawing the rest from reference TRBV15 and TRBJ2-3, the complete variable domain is DAMVIQNPRYQVTQFGKPVTLSCSQTLNHNVMYWYQQKSSQAPKLLFHYYDKDFNNEADTPDNFQSRRPNTSFCFLDIRSPGLGDTAMYLCATSTSRGDTQYFGPGTRLTVL.

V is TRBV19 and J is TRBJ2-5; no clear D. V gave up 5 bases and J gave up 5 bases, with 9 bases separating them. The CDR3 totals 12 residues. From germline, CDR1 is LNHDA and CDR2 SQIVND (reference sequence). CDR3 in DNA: TGTGCCAGTAGTGCACATTGGGAGACCCAGTACTTC. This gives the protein CASSAHWETQYF.

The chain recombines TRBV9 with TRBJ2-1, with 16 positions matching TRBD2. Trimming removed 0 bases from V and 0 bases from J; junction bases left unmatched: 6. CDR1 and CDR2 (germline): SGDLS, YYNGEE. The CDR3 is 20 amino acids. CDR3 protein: CASSVGRGLAGGNSYNEQFF. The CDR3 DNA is TGTGCCAGCAGCGTAGGGAGGGGACTAGCGGGGGGGAACTCCTACAATGAGCAGTTCTTC.